Reported below is one T cell receptor beta chain. The antigen remains unidentified. This sample was included in a study of cytomegalovirus exposure and HLA in healthy donors. Germline CDR1 is SGHKS and CDR2 is YYEKEE (reference sequence). The ends lost 4 bases at V and 3 bases at J; junction bases unmatched: 5. The CDR3 covers 14 residues. General study points: A later analysis found that most CMV-associated TCR beta chains appeared HLA-restricted. Fewer N-insertions (relative to the roughly 630-donor mean) were reportedly seen in an Asian-associated ancestry cluster in a later analysis.

The PCR employed 60 Vbeta primers together with 13 Jbeta primers. Here immunoSEQ multiplex PCR was the method, and the copy in TCRdb shows in-frame clones only, minus some. Of 250,000 to 350,000 clones in the sample, more than 80% were seen once. The chain links TRBV5-5 to TRBJ1-2; TRBD1 aligns across 8 bases. The sample taken for sequencing was PBMCs. The sequence was obtained from a man between 35 and 55 years old in good health and CMV-seropositive. CDR3 sequence: CASSTTGVDYGYTF. For the CDR3, the DNA is TGTGCCAGCAGCACGACAGGGGTGGACTATGGCTACACCTTC.